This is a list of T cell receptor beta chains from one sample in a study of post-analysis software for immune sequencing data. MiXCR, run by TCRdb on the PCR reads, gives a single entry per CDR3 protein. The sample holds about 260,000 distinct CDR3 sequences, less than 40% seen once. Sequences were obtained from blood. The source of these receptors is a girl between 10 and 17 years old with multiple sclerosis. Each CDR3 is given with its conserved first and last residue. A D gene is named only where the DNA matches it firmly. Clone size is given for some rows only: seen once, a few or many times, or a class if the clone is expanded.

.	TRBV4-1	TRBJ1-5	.	CASSPTPSQPQHF	TGCGCCAGCAGCCCCACCCCATCTCAGCCCCAGCATTTT
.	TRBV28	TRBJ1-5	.	CASSLDRNQPQHF	TGTGCCAGCAGTTTAGATCGGAATCAGCCCCAGCATTTT
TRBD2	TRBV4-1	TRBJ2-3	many	CASSQTGRDSVTDTQYF	TGCGCCAGCAGCCAGACCGGGAGGGACTCAGTTACAGATACGCAGTATTTT
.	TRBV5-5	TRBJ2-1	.	CASSRGPLDNEQFF	TGTGCCAGCAGCCGGGGGCCTCTAGACAATGAGCAGTTCTTC
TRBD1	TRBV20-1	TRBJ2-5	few	CSVSADRGNEGGRIKTQYF	TGCAGTGTTAGTGCCGACAGGGGTAATGAGGGGGGCCGAATAAAGACCCAGTACTTC
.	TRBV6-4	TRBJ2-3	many	CASSEEVPTDTQYF	TGTGCCAGCAGTGAGGAGGTCCCCACAGATACGCAGTATTTT
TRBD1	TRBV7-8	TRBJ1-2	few	CASSSDGQGSYGYTF	TGTGCCAGCAGTTCAGACGGACAGGGGAGCTATGGCTACACCTTC
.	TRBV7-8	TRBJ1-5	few	CASSLALEPQHF	TGTGCCAGCAGCTTAGCCCTCGAGCCCCAGCATTTT
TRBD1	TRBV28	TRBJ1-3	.	CASSWTGPGNTIYF	TGTGCCAGCAGTTGGACAGGGCCCGGAAACACCATATATTTT
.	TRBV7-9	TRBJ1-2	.	CASSELGPGGYTF	TGTGCCAGCAGTGAGCTGGGTCCGGGGGGCTACACCTTC
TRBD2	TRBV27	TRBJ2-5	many	CASSPTTSGVFQETQYF	TGTGCCAGCAGTCCCACCACTAGCGGGGTGTTCCAAGAGACCCAGTACTTC
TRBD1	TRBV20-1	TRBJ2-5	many	CSAHRDSVFGETQYF	TGCAGTGCACACCGGGACAGTGTGTTTGGGGAGACCCAGTACTTC
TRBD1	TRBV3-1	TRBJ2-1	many	CASSQASRGLRDEQFF	TGTGCCAGCAGCCAAGCTAGCAGGGGGCTGAGAGATGAGCAGTTCTTC
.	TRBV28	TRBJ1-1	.	CAIEGRRNTEAFF	TGTGCCATTGAGGGGCGTCGGAACACTGAAGCTTTCTTT
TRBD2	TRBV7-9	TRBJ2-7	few	CASSLALASGGGDEQYF	TGTGCCAGCAGCTTAGCGCTGGCTAGCGGGGGGGGAGATGAGCAGTACTTC
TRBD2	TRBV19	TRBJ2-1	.	CASSLGTSGLYNEQFF	TGTGCCAGTAGTCTCGGGACTAGCGGTCTTTACAATGAGCAGTTCTTC
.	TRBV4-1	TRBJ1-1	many	CASSQDPLGQNTEAFF	TGCGCCAGCAGCCAAGATCCCCTTGGACAGAACACTGAAGCTTTCTTT